The entry that follows covers one TCR beta chain sequence. Its antigen is still unknown. The data were taken from a study of OX40 agonist ivuxolimab in advanced cancers. Turning to the study itself: Ivuxolimab is an agonistic anti-OX40 (CD134) antibody, and patients were treated with it.

Profiled with immunoSEQ multiplex PCR; TCRdb holds only in-frame clones, not every one. This sample has more than 30,000 clones; approximately 86% occur once, and the top ten carry approximately 33%. V dropped 0 bases and J dropped 1; count of bases not matched to a gene: 12. Germline CDR1 SGHVS, CDR2 FQNEAQ. There are 19 residues in the CDR3. Study-level findings and limits: Averaged across samples, CD8+ T cells carried more expanded clones than CD4+ did. Still undetermined is the antigen specificity of the expanded peripheral T cells.

V gene TRBV7-8 combines with J gene TRBJ1-2, with 9 positions matching TRBD1. The sample was CD4+ or CD8+ T cells sorted from blood, taken in a trial of the OX40 agonist ivuxolimab. The clonotype originates from an adult with an advanced solid tumor such as melanoma, head and neck, liver or kidney cancer. CDR3 loop: CASSLARPGQGSYNYGYTF. CDR3 coding DNA: TGTGCCAGCAGCTTAGCGCGTCCGGGACAGGGATCTTATAACTATGGCTACACCTTC. Combining the CDR3 with reference TRBV7-8 and TRBJ1-2 gives the whole variable domain GAGVSQSPRYKVAKRGQDVALRCDPISGHVSLFWYQQALGQGPEFLTYFQNEAQLDKSGLPSDRFFAERPEGSVSTLKIQRTQQEDSAVYLCASSLARPGQGSYNYGYTFGSGTRLTVV.